Reported below is one T cell receptor (beta chain). Germline lookup yields CDR1 MNHEY and CDR2 SMNVEV (reference sequence). The V gene lost 7 bases and the J gene lost 4 bases, with 13 bases spanning the gap. This CDR3 comprises 14 residues. The data originate from a study of shared T cell receptors in the human thymus. Clones were sequenced by immunoSEQ multiplex PCR, and TCRdb holds only the in-frame ones, with some missing. The table shows 500,000 to 750,000 clones, with approximately 87% occurring only once. In addition, the sample was reused for a study of human thymus T cells. That work adds: Thymus specimens were resections from corrective heart surgery. Apparent bias marked the V and J gene usage of thymic and blood repertoires.

V gene TRBV27 combines with J gene TRBJ2-2; weak D call: TRBD1 (5 bases). Sequenced: thymocytes. The clonotype was recovered from a boy younger than two with a congenital heart defect. The CDR3 sequence is CASTTGVGTGELFF. The CDR3 DNA reads as TGTGCCAGCACCACAGGAGTGGGCACCGGGGAGCTGTTTTTT.